The clone carrying this T cell receptor beta chain was seen just once. The antigen is undetermined. The sample originates from a study of T cell responses to AZD1222 COVID-19 vaccine. The assay was immunoSEQ multiplex PCR, and TCRdb's table has in-frame clones only and misses some. The sample records 100,000 to 110,000 clones, around nine tenths being singletons. This CDR3 comprises 15 residues. V shed 6 bases and J 5 bases; nucleotides not matched to a gene: 10. Germline lookup yields CDR1 LNHDA and CDR2 SQIVND (reference sequence). Study-wide results and limits: Within unmutated variant regions lay the reported targets of nearly half of spike-specific TCRs. White British people made up most donors, females outnumbered males, and clonal diversity was possibly underestimated.

The rearrangement links TRBV19 to TRBJ2-3; 8 nucleotides align to TRBD2. The receptor was isolated from an adult in good health. The starting material was peripheral blood, obtained on day 0 of AZD1222 vaccination. Here the CDR3 DNA reads TGTGCCAGTAGCCTTAGCGGGACCCGGGTAGATACGCAGTATTTT. It codes for CASSLSGTRVDTQYF.